These 19 T cell receptor beta chains share one sample of origin, sequenced in a study of shared clonotypes between healthy human individuals. Clones were sequenced by immunoSEQ multiplex PCR, and TCRdb holds only the in-frame ones, with some missing. The data hold about 2.4 million clones, with over 85% observed a single time. The source material was naive CD4+ T cells from PBMCs. Stated subset: CD45RA+ positively selected. These receptor sequences come from a man younger than 30 in good health. Some clones in this sample may be carry-over from other donors' samples.

This chain connects TRBV6-5 to TRBJ2-1; D may correspond to TRBD1 or TRBD2 (6 bases each). The CDR3 sequence is 13 residues long. Germline CDR1 reads MNHEY; CDR2 reads SVGAGI. The V end was cut by 11 bases, the J end by 12 bases, with 23 bases between. CDR3 sequence: CASGAAGWGGQFF. DNA for the CDR3: TGTGCCTCGGGGGCGGCCGGCTGGGGAGGGCAGTTCTTC.

This clone has just one count. This same CDR3 is encoded by further DNA sequences in the sample. V usage is TRBV5-1 and J usage is TRBJ2-2; 9 bases match TRBD2. The CDR3 totals 15 residues. Germline V gene data show CDR1 as SGHRS and CDR2 as YFSETQ. The J segment lost 3 bases and the V segment lost 3 bases, leaving 3 bases of the junction unmatched. The CDR3 DNA reads TGCGCCAGCAGCTGGGGACTAGCAGACACCGGGGAGCTGTTTTTT. This codes for CASSWGLADTGELFF.

V usage is TRBV30 and J usage is TRBJ1-6, with 7 bases identical to TRBD1. The CDR3 is 14 amino acids. Germline CDR1 is GTSNPN and CDR2 is SVGIG (reference sequence). With 6 bases clipped from V and 5 bases from J, the junction kept 7 bases outside the gene matches. The CDR3 sequence: CACTDRPDNSPLHF. CDR3 nucleotides: TGTGCCTGCACGGACAGGCCGGATAATTCACCCCTCCACTTT.

A remark on this clone: The sample has other DNA sequences that encode this CDR3 too. This chain joins TRBV29-1 and TRBJ1-4, with D hard to call. The CDR3 runs to 13 residues. V was trimmed by 7 bases and J by 0 bases, leaving 9 bases between them. CDR1 is SQVTM and CDR2 is ANQGSEA in the germline V gene. Here the CDR3 reads CSAVGATNEKLFF. As DNA, the CDR3 is TGCAGCGCTGTCGGTGCAACTAATGAAAAACTGTTTTTT.

V gene TRBV6-4 combines with J gene TRBJ2-3; D perhaps matches TRBD2 (6 bases). This CDR3 comprises 13 residues. The V end lost 6 bases, the J end lost 5 bases, and 12 bases lay between the germline ends. The V gene's germline CDR1 is MRHNA and CDR2 SNTAGT. This chain's CDR3 is CASSRRRGDTQYF. The CDR3 DNA reads TGTGCCAGCAGCCGTCGGCGGGGAGATACGCAGTATTTT.

The chain couples TRBV9 to TRBJ2-5, with TRBD2 as a possible D gene (6 bases). This CDR3 comprises 14 residues. Germline V gene lookup returns CDR1 SGDLS and CDR2 YYNGEE. With 4 bases removed from V and 5 bases from J, the gap between germline ends came to 15 bases. As DNA, the CDR3 is TGTGCCAGCAGCCAGGAGGGGATGGCGGAGACCCAGTACTTC. Amino acid sequence: CASSQEGMAETQYF.

This clone was detected only once. Other DNA variants within this sample encode the same CDR3. The rearrangement links TRBV7-2 to TRBJ2-1; tentative D call: TRBD2 (6 bases). CDR1 and CDR2 (germline): SGHTA, FQGNSA. The V gene lost 2 bases and the J gene lost 2 bases, with 13 bases spanning the gap. The CDR3 sequence is 16 residues long. The CDR3 here is CASSLTGGTTYNEQFF. The CDR3 bases are TGTGCCAGCAGCTTAACAGGCGGGACCACCTACAATGAGCAGTTCTTC. Together with reference TRBV7-2 and TRBJ2-1, the CDR3 gives the full variable domain: GAGVSQSPSNKVTEKGKDVELRCDPISGHTALYWYRQSLGQGLEFLIYFQGNSAPDKSGLPSDRFSAERTGGSVSTLTIQRTQQEDSAVYLCASSLTGGTTYNEQFFGPGTRLTVL.

The chain has TRBV5-1 and TRBJ2-5; 7 bases line up with TRBD2. V shed 0 bases, J shed 4 bases, and the junction held 9 bases outside the gene matches. There are 16 residues in the CDR3. Germline CDR1 SGHRS, CDR2 YFSETQ. Here the CDR3 DNA reads TGCGCCAGCAGCTTGGTTGGCGGGAGCTCCAGAGAGACCCAGTACTTC. Its protein is CASSLVGGSSRETQYF.

V gene TRBV4-1 combines with J gene TRBJ2-1; the D is unclear. V shed 4 bases and J shed 0 bases, with 22 bases lying between them. In germline, CDR1 is MGHRA, CDR2 YSYEKL. This CDR3 region has 19 residues. The CDR3 is CASSPGPNSETGSYNEQFF. DNA of the CDR3: TGCGCCAGCAGCCCCGGTCCCAATTCGGAGACGGGCTCCTACAATGAGCAGTTCTTC.

The chain is built from TRBV30 and TRBJ2-6; D unresolved. With 6 bases removed from V and 0 bases from J, the gap between germline ends came to 3 bases. The CDR3 consists of 12 residues. Germline V gives CDR1 GTSNPN, CDR2 SVGIG (reference sequence). The CDR3 DNA sequence: TGTGCCTGTGTCTCTGGGGCCAACGTCCTGACTTTC. Its translation: CACVSGANVLTF.

J is TRBJ2-5 and V is TRBV5-6; possibly TRBD1 for D (7 bases). The CDR3 contains 16 residues. Germline-derived CDR1 and CDR2 are SGHDT and YYEEEE. V gave up 1 base and J gave up 5 bases, with 18 bases separating them. Written as DNA, the CDR3 is TGTGCCAGCAGCTTGCCCTCCTTGACAGGGAGGGAGACCCAGTACTTC. Translation gives CASSLPSLTGRETQYF.

On this clone itself: Distinct nucleotide sequences in the sample also encode this CDR3. V and J are TRBV18 and TRBJ1-2; no reliable D call. The ends were cut back, 6 bases at V and 2 bases at J, with 13 bases in the middle. The CDR3 has 14 amino acids. Germline V lookup: CDR1 KGHSH, CDR2 LQKENI. The CDR3 DNA sequence: TGTGCCAGCTCCCCAGGAGGAGCAAACTATGGCTACACCTTC. This translates into CASSPGGANYGYTF.

The rearrangement links TRBV19 to TRBJ2-2; D tentatively fits TRBD1 or TRBD2 (5 bases each). The CDR3 extends over 12 amino acids. Looked up from germline, CDR1 is LNHDA and CDR2 is SQIVND (reference sequence). Trimming took 7 bases from V and 10 from J, leaving 13 bases between them. The CDR3 sequence is CASNTRGEELFF. CDR3 DNA: TGTGCCAGTAACACCAGAGGGGAGGAGCTGTTTTTT.

This sequence joins TRBV5-5 and TRBJ2-7, with a tentative D call TRBD2 (6 bases). Germline CDR1 and CDR2: SGHKS and YYEKEE (reference sequence). The CDR3 runs 14 residues. V lost 5 bases, J lost 2 bases, and 14 bases lay in between. The CDR3 spells CASSIPGATYEQYF. The CDR3 DNA reads as TGTGCCAGCAGTATACCGGGAGCGACCTACGAGCAGTACTTC. The full variable domain, with the rest looked up from reference TRBV5-5 and TRBJ2-7, is DAGVTQSPTHLIKTRGQQVTLRCSPISGHKSVSWYQQVLGQGPQFIFQYYEKEERGRGNFPDRFSARQFPNYSSELNVNALLLGDSALYLCASSIPGATYEQYFGPGTRLTVT.

Turning to this clone: Other DNA sequences in the same sample also yield this CDR3. The CDR3 sequence: CASSPDLETQYF. CDR3 coding DNA: TGTGCCAGCTCACCGGACTTGGAGACCCAGTACTTC. The V and J genes are TRBV18 and TRBJ2-5, with D perhaps matching TRBD2 (5 bases). Germline CDR1 is KGHSH and CDR2 is LQKENI. CDR3 length: 12 amino acids. Trimming removed 3 bases at V and 5 bases at J, with 7 bases between.

The chain combines TRBV19 with TRBJ1-1; D perhaps matches TRBD1 (5 bases). The CDR3 spans 12 residues. V lost 7 bases, J lost 8 bases, and 14 bases lay in between. Germline V gene sequence: CDR1 LNHDA, CDR2 SQIVND (reference sequence). The CDR3 nucleotides are TGTGCCAGTACCGCGGAGGGGAGGGAAGCTTTCTTT. Residues: CASTAEGREAFF.

This chain connects TRBV15 to TRBJ1-1; no reliable D call. Trimming took 0 bases from V and 1 from J, leaving 12 bases between them. Germline loops: CDR1 LNHNV, CDR2 YYDKDF (reference sequence). The CDR3 length is 16 residues. The CDR3 bases are TGTGCCACCAGCAGAGATTGGCGTCAGACGAACACTGAAGCTTTCTTT. Its translation: CATSRDWRQTNTEAFF.

About this clone: The conserved phenylalanine or tryptophan is not found at the CDR3 terminus, so this likely reflects a read error. It is unclear where the CDR3 begins or ends on the DNA, so no DNA is shown, and the CDR3 is as TCRdb lists it. This chain links TRBV21-1 with TRBJ2-7. TRBV21-1 is a recognized pseudogene. The CDR3 sequence runs 11 residues, both termini included. The CDR3 here is CASSKGGERGA.

V is TRBV28 and J is TRBJ2-3, with D unresolved. Germline V gene sequence: CDR1 MDHEN, CDR2 SYDVKM. V was cut by 6 bases and J by 4 bases, with 14 bases left in between. CDR3 length: 14 amino acids. The CDR3 protein is CASSFQNWADTQYF. CDR3 coding DNA: TGTGCCAGCAGCTTCCAGAACTGGGCAGATACGCAGTATTTT.